This T cell receptor (beta chain) was identified during a study of T-cell memory formation after mild COVID-19. The study's findings and limits: Cross-reactive memory apparently joined, as some responding clones appeared in pre-infection memory.

The CDR3 runs to 15 residues. V gave up 4 bases and J gave up 7 bases, with 16 bases separating them. From germline, CDR1 is LGHDT and CDR2 YNNKEL (reference sequence). Of note for this clonotype: Its target is unknown.

TCRdb used MiXCR to reprocess the 5' RACE reads, holding one entry per CDR3 protein. The sample holds 450,000 or so distinct CDR3 sequences, 15% to 25% seen once. This receptor was taken from an adult woman who had mild COVID-19 (a few samples of this study predate the infection). Cell type and time point are not known. The sample consisted of PBMCs or a T cell subset sorted from them (not recorded which). This chain connects TRBV3-1 to TRBJ2-2, with a weak D call TRBD2 (8 bases). CDR3 DNA: TGTGCCAGCAGCCCCGGGAGGGGGCCTATCGGGGAGCTGTTTTTT. Its translation is CASSPGRGPIGELFF.